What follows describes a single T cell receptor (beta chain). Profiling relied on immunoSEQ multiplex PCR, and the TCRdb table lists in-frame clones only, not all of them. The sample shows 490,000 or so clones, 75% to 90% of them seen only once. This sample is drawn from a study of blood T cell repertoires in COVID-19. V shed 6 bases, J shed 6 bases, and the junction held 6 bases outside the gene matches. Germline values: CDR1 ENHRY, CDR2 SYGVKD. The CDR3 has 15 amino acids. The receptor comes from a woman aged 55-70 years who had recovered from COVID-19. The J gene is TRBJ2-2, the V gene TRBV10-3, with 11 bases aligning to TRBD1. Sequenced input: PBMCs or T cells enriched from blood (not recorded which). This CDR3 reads CAISPGTGGSGELFF. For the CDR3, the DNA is TGTGCCATCAGCCCCGGGACAGGGGGATCCGGGGAGCTGTTTTTT.